A selection of T cell receptor beta chains follows, all from one sample in a study of blood T cell repertoires in COVID-19. This table comes from immunoSEQ multiplex PCR, and its TCRdb copy is limited to in-frame clones, with some not included. The sample has around 130,000 clones, approximately 89% seen once. The material sequenced was peripheral blood. These receptors all come from a man aged 55 to 70 with active or convalescent COVID-19. CDR3s include the opening cysteine and the closing phenylalanine or tryptophan. The D gene is left open where the match is weak. Clone size is not always given. Where it is, it says once, few, many or a class for expanded clones.

CDR3: CASSLDGQRGTGELFF
DNA: TGTGCCAGCAGCTTAGACGGCCAGCGCGGCACCGGGGAGCTGTTTTTT
V: TRBV11-3
size: NA
J: TRBJ2-2
D: NA

CDR3: CASSLLAGYYEQYF
DNA: TGTGCCAGCAGCTTGCTAGCGGGATACTACGAGCAGTACTTC
V: TRBV5-6
size: NA
J: TRBJ2-7
D: TRBD2

CDR3: CASSLGGVVGELFF
DNA: TGTGCCAGCAGCTTGGGGGGAGTGGTCGGGGAGCTGTTTTTT
V: TRBV5-5
size: NA
J: TRBJ2-2
D: NA

CDR3: CASTPVGGTQYF
DNA: TGTGCCAGCACCCCGGTCGGGGGTACGCAGTATTTT
V: TRBV6-5
size: NA
J: TRBJ2-3
D: NA

CDR3: CASSLVGVYGYTF
DNA: TGTGCCAGCAGCTTGGTAGGGGTCTATGGCTACACCTTC
V: TRBV5-4
size: NA
J: TRBJ1-2
D: NA

CDR3: CASSTPGQDYGYTF
DNA: TGTGCCAGTAGTACCCCCGGACAGGACTATGGCTACACCTTC
V: TRBV19
size: NA
J: TRBJ1-2
D: TRBD1

CDR3: CASSLVGTGPYEQYF
DNA: TGTGCCAGCAGCTTAGTTGGGACAGGTCCCTACGAGCAGTACTTC
V: TRBV11-2
size: NA
J: TRBJ2-7
D: TRBD1

CDR3: CASSLRDRAFLSYEQYF
DNA: TGTGCCAGCAGCCTCCGGGACAGGGCTTTTTTGTCCTACGAGCAGTACTTC
V: TRBV7-2
size: NA
J: TRBJ2-7
D: TRBD1

CDR3: CASSPSGPRTDTQYF
DNA: TGTGCCAGCTCTCCGAGCGGGCCCCGCACAGATACGCAGTATTTT
V: TRBV18
size: NA
J: TRBJ2-3
D: NA

CDR3: CASSYSTDRVNEAFF
DNA: TGTGCCAGCAGTTACTCGACGGACAGGGTGAATGAAGCTTTCTTT
V: TRBV6-5
size: NA
J: TRBJ1-1
D: TRBD1

CDR3: CSAWTGGGYTF
DNA: TGCAGTGCTTGGACAGGGGGTGGCTACACCTTC
V: TRBV20-1
size: NA
J: TRBJ1-2
D: TRBD1

CDR3: CASTTGISNYGYTF
DNA: TGTGCCAGCACCACAGGGATATCTAACTATGGCTACACCTTC
V: TRBV7-9
size: NA
J: TRBJ1-2
D: NA

CDR3: CASSQGGNWVYDEQFF
DNA: TGTGCCAGCAGCCAAGGAGGGAACTGGGTTTACGATGAGCAGTTCTTC
V: TRBV3-1/TRBV3-2
size: once
J: TRBJ2-1
D: NA

CDR3: CASRERTGNSPLHF
DNA: TGTGCCAGCAGAGAGCGGACGGGTAATTCACCCCTCCACTTT
V: TRBV7-2
size: NA
J: TRBJ1-6
D: NA

CDR3: CASSLWTGGQSSGNTIYF
DNA: TGTGCCAGCAGTTTGTGGACAGGGGGCCAGAGCTCTGGAAACACCATATATTTT
V: TRBV28
size: NA
J: TRBJ1-3
D: TRBD1

CDR3: CASSEGRGSSYEQYF
DNA: TGCGCCAGCAGTGAGGGCAGGGGTAGCTCCTACGAGCAGTACTTC
V: TRBV10-1
size: NA
J: TRBJ2-7
D: NA

CDR3: CASSQDLDRDNEQFF
DNA: TGTGCCAGCAGCCAAGATCTGGACAGGGACAATGAGCAGTTCTTC
V: TRBV3-1/TRBV3-2
size: NA
J: TRBJ2-1
D: TRBD1

CDR3: CASSRSRGNTEAFF
DNA: TGTGCCAGCTCACGCAGCAGGGGAAACACTGAAGCTTTCTTT
V: TRBV18
size: NA
J: TRBJ1-1
D: NA

CDR3: CASSPGSGGKETQYF
DNA: TGTGCCAGCAGCCCGGGGTCTGGCGGCAAAGAGACCCAGTACTTC
V: TRBV7-2
size: NA
J: TRBJ2-5
D: NA

CDR3: CASSSGTAGGEQFF
DNA: TGTGCCAGCAGCTCGGGGACGGCCGGGGGTGAGCAGTTCTTC
V: TRBV11-2
size: NA
J: TRBJ2-1
D: NA

CDR3: CATSDGGRTNEKLFF
DNA: TGTGCCACCAGCGACGGGGGGAGAACTAATGAAAAACTGTTTTTT
V: TRBV24-1
size: NA
J: TRBJ1-4
D: NA

CDR3: CASSLWTQGLGNQPQHF
DNA: TGTGCCAGCAGTTTATGGACACAGGGTTTGGGCAATCAGCCCCAGCATTTT
V: TRBV28
size: NA
J: TRBJ1-5
D: NA

CDR3: CASFDRGSGNTIYF
DNA: TGTGCCAGTTTTGACAGGGGATCTGGAAACACCATATATTTT
V: TRBV19
size: NA
J: TRBJ1-3
D: TRBD1

CDR3: CASSLGRVIEAFF
DNA: TGTGCCAGCAGTTTAGGCAGGGTGATTGAAGCTTTCTTT
V: TRBV12-3/TRBV12-4
size: NA
J: TRBJ1-1
D: NA

CDR3: CATLAFTDTQYF
DNA: TGTGCCACACTAGCGTTCACAGATACGCAGTATTTT
V: TRBV6-4
size: NA
J: TRBJ2-3
D: TRBD2

CDR3: CASSFLGQVYEQYF
DNA: TGTGCCAGCAGTTTCTTGGGACAGGTATACGAGCAGTACTTC
V: TRBV28
size: NA
J: TRBJ2-7
D: TRBD1

CDR3: CASSLGEGYEQYF
DNA: TGTGCCAGTAGTCTGGGAGAAGGATACGAGCAGTACTTC
V: TRBV19
size: once
J: TRBJ2-7
D: NA

CDR3: CASSAGPRLAGGTQYF
DNA: TGTGCCAGCAGCGCTGGTCCCCGACTAGCGGGCGGGACCCAGTACTTC
V: TRBV9
size: NA
J: TRBJ2-5
D: TRBD2

CDR3: CASSYADRGGEQYF
DNA: TGTGCCAGCAGTTACGCAGACAGGGGAGGCGAGCAGTACTTC
V: TRBV6-5
size: NA
J: TRBJ2-7
D: TRBD1

CDR3: CAWSVPGTRRYEQYF
DNA: TGTGCCTGGAGTGTACCAGGGACTAGGCGCTACGAGCAGTACTTC
V: TRBV30
size: NA
J: TRBJ2-7
D: TRBD2

CDR3: CATSDLAGERGTDTQYF
DNA: TGTGCCACCAGTGATTTGGCGGGGGAGCGGGGCACAGATACGCAGTATTTT
V: TRBV24-1
size: NA
J: TRBJ2-3
D: TRBD2

CDR3: CASSESGQPINTEAFF
DNA: TGTGCCAGCAGTGAAAGCGGACAGCCAATTAACACTGAAGCTTTCTTT
V: TRBV2
size: NA
J: TRBJ1-1
D: NA

CDR3: CASSWTQVHSYEQYF
DNA: TGTGCCAGCAGTTGGACACAGGTACACTCCTACGAGCAGTACTTC
V: TRBV6-5
size: NA
J: TRBJ2-7
D: NA

CDR3: CASSLRGGWTAQALNTGELFF
DNA: TGCGCCAGCAGCTTGAGGGGGGGATGGACAGCTCAGGCGTTGAACACCGGGGAGCTGTTTTTT
V: TRBV5-1
size: NA
J: TRBJ2-2
D: NA

CDR3: CASSPRTGPLEFF
DNA: TGTGCCAGCAGCCCCCGGACAGGCCCGCTCGAGTTCTTC
V: TRBV28
size: once
J: TRBJ2-1
D: TRBD1

CDR3: CASTPRWYNEQFF
DNA: TGTGCCAGTACCCCTAGGTGGTACAATGAGCAGTTCTTC
V: TRBV19
size: NA
J: TRBJ2-1
D: NA

CDR3: CACLGGGNNYGYTF
DNA: TGTGCATGTTTAGGGGGGGGGAATAACTATGGCTACACCTTC
V: TRBV28
size: NA
J: TRBJ1-2
D: NA

CDR3: CASSPFEINSNQPQHF
DNA: TGTGCCAGCTCACCCTTTGAGATCAATAGCAATCAGCCCCAGCATTTT
V: TRBV18
size: NA
J: TRBJ1-5
D: NA

CDR3: CASSTDYNSPLHF
DNA: TGTGCCAGCTCGACAGATTATAATTCACCCCTCCACTTT
V: TRBV18
size: NA
J: TRBJ1-6
D: NA

CDR3: CASSDGLAGTEQYF
DNA: TGTGCCAGCAGTGATGGACTAGCGGGAACCGAGCAGTACTTC
V: TRBV6-1
size: NA
J: TRBJ2-7
D: TRBD2